What follows are 10 T cell receptor beta chains derived from one specimen sequenced in a study of cytomegalovirus exposure and HLA in healthy donors. The PCR made use of 60 Vbeta and 13 Jbeta primers. The assay was immunoSEQ multiplex PCR, and TCRdb's table has in-frame clones only and misses some. This table holds some 83,000 clones. The specimen was PBMCs. The receptors were gathered from a woman aged 25 to 39 in good health and CMV-seronegative.

This chain connects TRBV5-1 to TRBJ2-1, with 8 bases fitting TRBD2. V trimming: 1 base; J trimming: 8 bases; junction bases outside the gene matches: 8. From germline, CDR1 is SGHRS and CDR2 YFSETQ. This CDR3 is built from 15 residues. The CDR3 region is CASSLRQRERDEQFF. The CDR3 region has the DNA TGCGCCAGCAGCTTGCGACAGCGGGAGCGAGATGAGCAGTTCTTC.

The J gene is TRBJ2-4, the V gene TRBV9, with TRBD2 matching 10 bases. This CDR3 comprises 16 residues. CDR1 and CDR2 from the germline V gene are SGDLS and YYNGEE. The trim removed 4 bases at V and 8 bases at J, leaving 12 bases unmatched. Here the CDR3 DNA reads TGTGCCAGCAGCCCGAGAAGAGCGGGGGGGCGGGACATTCAGTACTTC. As protein: CASSPRRAGGRDIQYF.

The chain carries TRBV19 and TRBJ2-3, with TRBD2 identical over 13 bases. The V gene end was trimmed by 1 base and the J gene end by 5 bases; junction bases not matched to a gene: 3. Germline CDR1 reads LNHDA; CDR2 reads SQIVND (reference sequence). This CDR3 is built from 16 residues. This CDR3 is CASSIGLAGGLDTQYF. The CDR3 DNA is TGTGCCAGTAGTATAGGACTAGCGGGAGGTTTAGATACGCAGTATTTT.

V usage is TRBV6-6 and J usage is TRBJ2-2; 9 nucleotides match TRBD2. The germline V gene has CDR1 MNHNY and CDR2 SVGAGI (reference sequence). This CDR3 has 14 amino acids. After removal of 11 bases from V and 1 base from J, the junction contained 5 bases not matched to a gene. For the CDR3, the DNA is TGTGCCGCGGGGACTAGCAGGAACACCGGGGAGCTGTTTTTT. Amino acids: CAAGTSRNTGELFF.

The rearrangement joins TRBV6-5 to TRBJ2-5; D is perhaps TRBD2 (6 bases). The CDR3 has 14 residues. Germline CDR1 MNHEY, CDR2 SVGAGI. Trimming cost V 0 bases and J 7 bases, with 12 bases left between them. This CDR3 reads CASSYSQGAGTQYF. CDR3 sequence (DNA): TGTGCCAGCAGTTACTCTCAGGGAGCGGGGACCCAGTACTTC.

This chain joins TRBV4-1 and TRBJ2-6; TRBD2 might be the D (5 bases). Germline CDR1 is MGHRA and CDR2 is YSYEKL. V was clipped by 0 bases and J by 0 bases, with 9 bases between them. The length of the CDR3 is 17 residues. The CDR3 DNA is TGCGCCAGCAGCCAAGATTGGGAGTTCTCTGGGGCCAACGTCCTGACTTTC. Translating it yields CASSQDWEFSGANVLTF.

V and J are TRBV7-9 and TRBJ2-5; D is possibly TRBD1 (7 bases). Germline CDR1 reads SEHNR; CDR2 reads FQNEAQ (reference sequence). Between the trimmed V and J ends, which lost 5 bases and 6 bases, there was a span of 13 bases. The CDR3 extends over 13 amino acids. The CDR3 spells CASSPGGPQTQYF. The DNA of the CDR3 is TGTGCCAGCAGCCCAGGGGGGCCCCAGACCCAGTACTTC. Drawing the rest from reference TRBV7-9 and TRBJ2-5, the complete variable domain is DTGVSQNPRHKITKRGQNVTFRCDPISEHNRLYWYRQTLGQGPEFLTYFQNEAQLEKSRLLSDRFSAERPKGSFSTLEIQRTEQGDSAMYLCASSPGGPQTQYFGPGTRLLVL.

The rearrangement uses TRBV4-1 and TRBJ1-4; D is perhaps TRBD1 (5 bases). CDR1 and CDR2 from the germline V gene are MGHRA and YSYEKL. The CDR3 contains 18 residues. V was pared by 0 bases and J by 2 bases, with 16 bases between. DNA for the CDR3: TGCGCCAGCAGCCAAGATAAGGCAGGGCAGACCACTAATGAAAAACTGTTTTTT. Amino acids: CASSQDKAGQTTNEKLFF.

V is TRBV27 and J is TRBJ2-1; 7 bases map to TRBD1. After removal of 6 bases from V and 10 bases from J, the junction contained 6 bases not matched to a gene. The CDR3 spans 12 residues. Looked up from germline, CDR1 is MNHEY and CDR2 is SMNVEV (reference sequence). CDR3 region: CASSPTGDEQFF. The CDR3, as DNA: TGTGCCAGCAGCCCTACAGGGGACGAGCAGTTCTTC.

This chain joins TRBV27 and TRBJ1-1, with TRBD1 matching over 9 bases. This CDR3 has 15 residues. From germline, CDR1 is MNHEY and CDR2 SMNVEV (reference sequence). V trimming: 0 bases; J trimming: 1 base; junction bases outside the gene matches: 0. The CDR3 region is CASSLSDRGNTEAFF. In DNA, the CDR3 is TGTGCCAGCAGTTTATCGGACAGGGGGAACACTGAAGCTTTCTTT.